This entry lists 32 T cell receptor beta chains sequenced from one sample in a study of T cell repertoires in cytomegalovirus infection. These TCRs are of unknown antigen specificity. TCRdb used MiXCR to reprocess the reads, holding one entry per CDR3 protein. The table shows nearly 700,000 distinct CDR3 sequences, with around 31% occurring only once. Here the sequenced sample was cultured PBMCs, taken from culture after CMV antigen stimulation. The source of these receptors is a human donor in good health (CMV status not recorded). Some clones in this sample may be carry-over from other donors' samples.

CDR3: CASSYGTGTYWSNQPQHF. The CDR3 DNA is TGTGCCAGCAGTTACGGGACAGGGACTTATTGGAGCAATCAGCCCCAGCATTTT. This chain links TRBV6-6 with TRBJ1-5; 9 bases match TRBD1. Germline V gives CDR1 MNHNY, CDR2 SVGAGI (reference sequence). This CDR3 comprises 18 residues. Trimming took 2 bases from V and 1 from J; bases not matched to a gene: 9.

This clonotype was recorded at least ten times. V is TRBV11-3 and J is TRBJ1-1; 7 positions match TRBD1. From germline, CDR1 is SGHNT and CDR2 YENEEA. CDR3 length equals 14 residues. Trimming took 6 bases from V and 4 from J; bases not matched to a gene: 8. In DNA form, the CDR3 reads TGTGCCAGCAGTCCAAGGGGGCAGAGCACTGAAGCTTTCTTT. As protein: CASSPRGQSTEAFF.

The rearrangement joins TRBV18 to TRBJ1-4, with D perhaps TRBD1 (5 bases). This CDR3 is built from 17 residues. Germline V gene sequence: CDR1 KGHSH, CDR2 LQKENI. Trimming took off 0 bases at V and 8 bases at J, with 19 bases between the two ends. In DNA form, the CDR3 reads TGTGCCAGCTCACCACCACGTACGGGACCCAGCGAGGAAAAACTGTTTTTT. It is translated as CASSPPRTGPSEEKLFF.

This clonotype has only a few counts. The chain employs TRBV7-6 and TRBJ2-7, with a tentative D call TRBD2 (6 bases). Germline CDR1 and CDR2: SGHVS and FNYEAQ. V lost 0 bases and J 6 bases, leaving 9 bases between the germline ends. The CDR3 runs 13 residues. The CDR3 nucleotides are TGTGCCAGCAGCTTAGCGTTCGGGGGCGAGCAGTACTTC. This sequence encodes CASSLAFGGEQYF. Drawing the rest from reference TRBV7-6 and TRBJ2-7, the complete variable domain is GAGVSQSPRYKVTKRGQDVALRCDPISGHVSLYWYRQALGQGPEFLTYFNYEAQQDKSGLPNDRFSAERPEGSISTLTIQRTEQRDSAMYRCASSLAFGGEQYFGPGTRLTVT.

There are a few counts of this clonotype. The gene calls are TRBV4-1 and TRBJ2-7, with 7 positions matching TRBD2. Germline V lookup: CDR1 MGHRA, CDR2 YSYEKL. Trimming took 4 bases from V and 0 from J; bases not matched to a gene: 6. The CDR3 has 15 amino acids. The CDR3 loop is CASSLLAQSSYEQYF. CDR3 coding DNA: TGCGCCAGCAGCCTACTAGCGCAAAGCTCCTACGAGCAGTACTTC.

This clonotype was detected a few times. The gene calls are TRBV7-8 and TRBJ1-4; D ambiguous. Trimming removed 8 bases from V and 8 bases from J, with 18 bases in between. Germline V gene lookup returns CDR1 SGHVS and CDR2 FQNEAQ. CDR3 length: 14 amino acids. The CDR3 spells CASRTAEGREKLFF. The DNA of the CDR3 is TGTGCCAGCCGAACCGCGGAAGGGAGGGAAAAACTGTTTTTT.

This clonotype was detected only a few times. The chain carries TRBV28 and TRBJ2-7, with a weak D call TRBD2 (5 bases). The CDR3 spans 13 residues. Trimming removed 2 bases from V and 2 bases from J, with 7 bases in between. Germline lookup yields CDR1 MDHEN and CDR2 SYDVKM. CDR3 bases: TGTGCCAGCAGTTTACCGACTACCTACGAGCAGTACTTC. It is translated as CASSLPTTYEQYF.

This clonotype was observed many times. V gene TRBV7-2 combines with J gene TRBJ2-3; 13 positions match TRBD2. Germline V gene lookup returns CDR1 SGHTA and CDR2 FQGNSA. The CDR3 is made up of 15 amino acids. V was clipped by 5 bases and J by 6 bases; unmatched bases: 5. The CDR3 sequence: CASSRLAGGWDTQYF. The CDR3 nucleotides are TGTGCCAGCAGCCGACTAGCGGGGGGTTGGGATACGCAGTATTTT.

The rearrangement links TRBV6-1 to TRBJ1-3, with D hard to call. There are 14 residues in the CDR3. With 0 bases removed from V and 4 bases from J, the gap between germline ends came to 7 bases. Germline-derived CDR1 and CDR2 are MNHNS and SASEGT. The CDR3 sequence is CASSEARRGNTIYF. CDR3 DNA sequence: TGTGCCAGCAGTGAAGCGCGGCGAGGAAACACCATATATTTT.

This clonotype has ten or more counts. The rearrangement joins TRBV7-8 to TRBJ2-7, with D possibly matching TRBD1 (6 bases). Germline CDR1 and CDR2: SGHVS and FQNEAQ. Trimming removed 7 bases at V and 5 bases at J, with 24 bases between. CDR3 length: 16 residues. CDR3 residues: CASIPERWSGTHEQYF. In DNA form, the CDR3 reads TGTGCCAGCATCCCCGAAAGGTGGTCAGGGACACACGAGCAGTACTTC.

The V gene is TRBV27, the J gene TRBJ1-4; D might be TRBD1 (6 bases). Germline CDR1 is MNHEY and CDR2 is SMNVEV (reference sequence). The CDR3 has 14 residues. Trimming pared 0 bases from V and 10 bases from J, leaving 12 bases between. The chain's CDR3 is CASSLSRGGGKLFF. The CDR3, as DNA: TGTGCCAGCAGTTTATCGCGCGGGGGCGGAAAACTGTTTTTT. The complete variable domain, with remaining parts taken from reference TRBV27 and TRBJ1-4, reads EAQVTQNPRYLITVTGKKLTVTCSQNMNHEYMSWYRQDPGLGLRQIYYSMNVEVTDKGDVPEGYKVSRKEKRNFPLILESPSPNQTSLYFCASSLSRGGGKLFFGSGTQLSVL.

V is TRBV20-1 and J is TRBJ2-7, with D perhaps being TRBD1 or TRBD2 (6 bases each). The CDR3 is 13 amino acids. The V and J ends lost 6 bases and 2 bases respectively, with 14 bases between them. CDR1 and CDR2 from the germline V gene are DFQATT and SNEGSKA (reference sequence). The chain's CDR3 is CSATSGATYEQYF. CDR3 DNA: TGCAGTGCCACTTCGGGGGCCACCTACGAGCAGTACTTC.

This rearrangement joins TRBV2 to TRBJ1-2; D may be TRBD1 (5 bases). Germline values: CDR1 SNHLY, CDR2 FYNNEI. The length of the CDR3 is 15 residues. V was shortened by 6 bases and J by 7 bases, with 21 bases between the two germline ends. CDR3 sequence: CASSENGGSFSGYTF. CDR3 nucleotide sequence: TGTGCCAGCAGCGAGAACGGGGGGAGCTTCTCTGGCTACACCTTC.

The sample holds many counts of this clonotype. V is TRBV7-2 and J is TRBJ1-1; a weak D match, TRBD1 (6 bases). This CDR3 spans 15 amino acids. Germline loops: CDR1 SGHTA, CDR2 FQGNSA. Trimming stripped 3 bases from V and 5 bases from J, with 16 bases between. CDR3 coding DNA: TGTGCCAGCAGCTTTGGGGGGGCTCAGGATACTGAAGCTTTCTTT. This translates into CASSFGGAQDTEAFF.

This clonotype came up a few times. This rearrangement joins TRBV6-2 or TRBV6-3 to TRBJ2-5; TRBD2 matches 7 bases. The V segment lost 2 bases and the J segment 5 bases; nucleotides outside the gene matches: 11. CDR3 length: 16 amino acids. Germline V lookup: CDR1 MNHEY, CDR2 SVGEGT. The CDR3 loop reads CASSYTRRENGETQYF. The CDR3, as DNA: TGTGCCAGCAGTTACACCCGGCGGGAGAATGGCGAGACCCAGTACTTC.

The V gene is TRBV9, the J gene TRBJ2-7; 9 positions agree with TRBD1. Germline-derived CDR1 and CDR2 are SGDLS and YYNGEE. CDR3 length equals 14 residues. V was pared by 4 bases and J by 0 bases, with 2 bases of the junction left unmatched. The CDR3 nucleotides read TGTGCCAGCAGCCGGACAGGGGACTCCTACGAGCAGTACTTC. It codes for CASSRTGDSYEQYF.

The chain recombines TRBV12-3 or TRBV12-4 with TRBJ2-1; 7 bases map to TRBD2. Trimming removed 5 bases from V and 8 bases from J; junction bases left unmatched: 12. This CDR3 spans 15 amino acids. CDR3 DNA: TGTGCCAGCAGTCCCTCTGGGAGGGCCGTCGATGAGCAGTTCTTC. Its translation is CASSPSGRAVDEQFF.

The chain carries TRBV20-1 and TRBJ2-1, with 12 bases lining up with TRBD2. The V and J ends lost 6 bases and 4 bases, in that order; junction bases with no gene match: 4. Looked up from germline, CDR1 is DFQATT and CDR2 is SNEGSKA (reference sequence). The length of the CDR3 is 14 residues. Here the CDR3 reads CSAPGTSGYNEQFF. The DNA for the CDR3 is TGCAGTGCCCCCGGGACTAGCGGGTACAATGAGCAGTTCTTC.

This rearrangement joins TRBV15 to TRBJ2-5; tentative D call: TRBD2 (6 bases). The CDR3 runs 18 residues. V was shortened by 3 bases and J by 1 base, with 21 bases between the two germline ends. Looked up from germline, CDR1 is LNHNV and CDR2 is YYDKDF (reference sequence). CDR3 sequence (DNA): TGTGCCACCAGCAGCGGTGGGCCCCTTCGGGGGACCCAAGAGACCCAGTACTTC. It is translated as CATSSGGPLRGTQETQYF.

This clonotype was picked up a small number of times. The V gene is TRBV4-1, the J gene TRBJ1-6; TRBD1 matches at 7 bases. The length of the CDR3 is 15 residues. The trim removed 4 bases at V and 8 bases at J, leaving 8 bases unmatched. CDR1 is MGHRA and CDR2 is YSYEKL in the germline V gene. CDR3 loop: CASSPGRGLDSPLHF. CDR3 nucleotides: TGCGCCAGCAGCCCTGGGAGGGGGCTGGATTCACCCCTCCACTTT.

This clonotype was recorded at least ten times. The chain is built from TRBV7-2 and TRBJ2-3; tentative D call: TRBD1 (6 bases). Germline V gene data show CDR1 as SGHTA and CDR2 as FQGNSA. Trimming stripped 6 bases from V and 6 bases from J, with 10 bases between. CDR3 length: 12 amino acids. For the CDR3, the DNA is TGTGCCAGCAGGCCTACAGGGGATACGCAGTATTTT. It translates to CASRPTGDTQYF.

V usage is TRBV7-9 and J usage is TRBJ1-2; a possible D gene is TRBD1 (5 bases). Germline V gives CDR1 SEHNR, CDR2 FQNEAQ (reference sequence). V lost 5 bases and J 0 bases, leaving 16 bases between the germline ends. The CDR3 is 16 amino acids. CDR3 DNA sequence: TGTGCCAGCAGCCACCCGGGACGGCGAGCTAACTATGGCTACACCTTC. Its translation: CASSHPGRRANYGYTF.

This clonotype was counted only a few times. The chain combines TRBV27 with TRBJ2-1; no firm D call. V gave up 7 bases and J gave up 9 bases, with 10 bases separating them. The germline CDR1 and CDR2 sequences are MNHEY and SMNVEV (reference sequence). The CDR3 is 11 amino acids. The CDR3 protein is CASKERSEQFF. The CDR3, as DNA: TGTGCCAGCAAAGAAAGATCTGAGCAGTTCTTC.

This clonotype appeared a few times. The chain employs TRBV6-2 or TRBV6-3 and TRBJ2-5, with a possible D match to TRBD2 (5 bases). Trimming stripped 3 bases from V and 4 bases from J, with 9 bases between. CDR3 length equals 13 residues. Germline loops: CDR1 MNHEY, CDR2 SVGEGT. The CDR3 DNA is TGTGCCAGCAGTTATGGAGGACTAGAGACCCAGTACTTC. Amino acid sequence: CASSYGGLETQYF.

The rearrangement joins TRBV4-1 to TRBJ2-3; 8 bases map to TRBD2. The germline V gene encodes CDR1 MGHRA and CDR2 YSYEKL. This CDR3 contains 17 residues. V shed 3 bases, J shed 6 bases, and the junction held 14 bases outside the gene matches. DNA of the CDR3: TGCGCCAGCAGCCATGACGGGGGGGCCGACGGGTCCGATACGCAGTATTTT. Its translation is CASSHDGGADGSDTQYF.

In its sample, this clonotype was seen many times. The chain is built from TRBV6-2 or TRBV6-3 and TRBJ2-7; 10 bases line up with TRBD1. This CDR3 is 14 amino acids long. V shed 7 bases, J shed 3 bases, and the junction held 6 bases outside the gene matches. The V gene's germline CDR1 is MNHEY and CDR2 SVGEGT. CDR3 in amino acids: CASTTGTGVYEQYF. Here the CDR3 DNA reads TGTGCCAGCACCACGGGGACAGGGGTCTACGAGCAGTACTTC.

This clonotype was seen repeatedly, ten times or more. The chain carries TRBV7-2 and TRBJ1-1, with 8 bases identical to TRBD1. The CDR3 covers 13 residues. The germline gives CDR1 SGHTA, CDR2 FQGNSA. The V and J ends lost 6 bases and 10 bases, in that order; junction bases with no gene match: 10. In nucleotides, the CDR3 is TGTGCCAGCAGTTATGGACAGGGTCGGCCAGCTTTCTTT. Protein product: CASSYGQGRPAFF.

The table lists this clonotype with a few counts. J is TRBJ2-2 and V is TRBV7-2; D possibly matches TRBD1 or TRBD2 (5 bases each). Germline-derived CDR1 and CDR2 are SGHTA and FQGNSA. The CDR3 is 17 amino acids. The germline V and J ends were trimmed by 5 bases and 5 bases, with 21 bases remaining between them. The CDR3 here is CASSPPKGSRRTGELFF. The CDR3, as DNA: TGTGCCAGCAGCCCCCCAAAGGGGAGTAGGCGAACCGGGGAGCTGTTTTTT. The full variable domain, completed using reference TRBV7-2 and TRBJ2-2, is GAGVSQSPSNKVTEKGKDVELRCDPISGHTALYWYRQSLGQGLEFLIYFQGNSAPDKSGLPSDRFSAERTGGSVSTLTIQRTQQEDSAVYLCASSPPKGSRRTGELFFGEGSRLTVL.

This clonotype was counted a single time. This chain joins TRBV14 and TRBJ2-3; 8 bases are a match to TRBD2. Germline V lookup: CDR1 SGHDN, CDR2 FVKESK. CDR3 length: 17 amino acids. V shed 3 bases and J 2 bases; nucleotides not matched to a gene: 10. The CDR3 sequence is CASSHWTGGGLTDTQYF. The CDR3 nucleotides are TGTGCCAGCAGCCACTGGACTGGCGGGGGGCTCACAGATACGCAGTATTTT.

This rearrangement joins TRBV6-2 or TRBV6-3 to TRBJ2-3; D is unresolved. The germline gives CDR1 MNHEY, CDR2 SVGEGT. CDR3 length: 13 amino acids. V lost 6 bases and J lost 4, with 11 bases in between. In nucleotides, the CDR3 is TGTGCCAGCAGACGCACTTCTCCAGATACGCAGTATTTT. Amino acids: CASRRTSPDTQYF.

A single count supports this clonotype. CDR3 sequence (DNA): TGTGCCAGCTCACCTCCCGGGGGACGCGACGAGCAGTACTTC. Its translation: CASSPPGGRDEQYF. The genes are TRBV18 and TRBJ2-7, with D tentatively TRBD2 (6 bases). CDR1 KGHSH and CDR2 LQKENI come from the germline V gene. The CDR3 totals 14 residues. Deletions cut 3 bases from V and 5 bases from J, with 14 bases between. The whole variable domain, remainder taken from reference TRBV18 and TRBJ2-7, is NAGVMQNPRHLVRRRGQEARLRCSPMKGHSHVYWYRQLPEEGLKFMVYLQKENIIDESGMPKERFSAEFPKEGPSILRIQQVVRGDSAAYFCASSPPGGRDEQYFGPGTRLTVT.

This chain links TRBV12-5 with TRBJ2-7; TRBD2 matches 7 bases. Germline loops: CDR1 LGHNT, CDR2 FRNRAP. The V segment lost 0 bases and the J segment 2 bases; nucleotides outside the gene matches: 7. There are 16 residues in the CDR3. The CDR3 loop reads CASGLVRSGVTYEQYF. The CDR3 DNA reads as TGTGCTAGTGGTTTGGTACGGAGCGGGGTAACCTACGAGCAGTACTTC. Full variable domain (outside the CDR3, taken from reference TRBV12-5 and TRBJ2-7): DARVTQTPRHKVTEMGQEVTMRCQPILGHNTVFWYRQTMMQGLELLAYFRNRAPLDDSGMPKDRFSAEMPDATLATLKIQPSEPRDSAVYFCASGLVRSGVTYEQYFGPGTRLTVT.